A few counts support the clone carrying this T cell receptor (beta chain). This sample is part of a study of blood T cell repertoires in COVID-19. Across the study: Material from acute and convalescent COVID-19 was sourced from the United States, Italy and Spain. Sample material is recorded as cDNA or gDNA derived from T cells, B-cell-depleted T cells, or PBMCs.

CDR3 length equals 15 residues. The V end was cut by 5 bases, the J end by 0 bases, with 11 bases between. Germline V CDR1 and CDR2: MNHEY, SVGEGT. Under the authors' procedure: Amplified reference gene primers provided the basis for estimating nucleated cell counts. Measured with immunoSEQ multiplex PCR; TCRdb has only the in-frame clones, and not every one. That table gives V, J and clone size, and the DNA gave D and trimming. This sample yields 130,000 to 150,000 clones, of which about 85% are seen a single time; about 2.6% belongs to the top ten. The sequenced sample was peripheral blood. V is TRBV6-2 or TRBV6-3 and J is TRBJ1-5; maybe TRBD1 (5 bases). The TCR sequence derives from a human donor with acute or convalescent COVID-19. The donor label of this sample is uncertain. The CDR3 sequence: CASSVTEYSNQPQHF. CDR3 nucleotide sequence: TGTGCCAGCAGTGTGACAGAGTATAGCAATCAGCCCCAGCATTTT.